This is a list of T cell receptor beta chains from one sample in a study of T cells after yellow fever vaccination. TCRdb reprocessed the 5' RACE reads via MiXCR and lists one record per CDR3 protein. The table includes some 68,000 distinct CDR3 sequences, less than 8.5% detected once. The source material was CD8+ T cells sorted from PBMCs, sampled roughly 45 days after the first yellow fever vaccination. Every receptor here comes from a man between 18 and 35 years old who received the YFV17D yellow fever vaccine. Each CDR3 is given with its conserved first and last residue. D genes are given only for firm matches. A row's size may be missing; if present it is once, few, many or a size class.

cdr3_nt: TGTGCCAGCAGTTTAGGCGGGGAGGGAAATTCACCCCTCCACTTT
cdr3_aa: CASSLGGEGNSPLHF
v_call: TRBV12-3/TRBV12-4
clone_size: many
j_call: TRBJ1-6
d_call: -

cdr3_nt: TGCGCCAGCAGCCAATCCCCTGGACTAGCGGGGGGGGACCTATACAATGAGCAGTTCTTC
cdr3_aa: CASSQSPGLAGGDLYNEQFF
v_call: TRBV4-1
clone_size: many
j_call: TRBJ2-1
d_call: TRBD2

cdr3_nt: TGTGCCAGCAGTGAAGAGGTAATAGATGAGCAGTTCTTC
cdr3_aa: CASSEEVIDEQFF
v_call: TRBV6-1
clone_size: few
j_call: TRBJ2-1
d_call: -

cdr3_nt: TGTGCCAGCAGTGGAGGGACGGAGACCCAGTACTTC
cdr3_aa: CASSGGTETQYF
v_call: TRBV2
clone_size: many
j_call: TRBJ2-5
d_call: -

cdr3_nt: TGTGCCAGCAGCCTCGAAGGGGGCGGCACTGAAGCTTTCTTT
cdr3_aa: CASSLEGGGTEAFF
v_call: TRBV11-2
clone_size: many
j_call: TRBJ1-1
d_call: TRBD1

cdr3_nt: TGCGCCAGCAGCCAAGGGACAGACGAGACCCAGTACTTC
cdr3_aa: CASSQGTDETQYF
v_call: TRBV4-3
clone_size: few
j_call: TRBJ2-5
d_call: -

cdr3_nt: TGTGCCAGCAGCTTTGCAGTAACGAACACCGGGGAGCTGTTTTTT
cdr3_aa: CASSFAVTNTGELFF
v_call: TRBV7-2
clone_size: many
j_call: TRBJ2-2
d_call: -

cdr3_nt: TGTGCCAGGAGCCCCGGGTTCGACGGGGAGCTGTTTTTT
cdr3_aa: CARSPGFDGELFF
v_call: TRBV5-3
clone_size: -
j_call: TRBJ2-2
d_call: -

cdr3_nt: TGTGCCAGCAGTTTATTCCATGAGCAGTTCTTC
cdr3_aa: CASSLFHEQFF
v_call: TRBV28
clone_size: -
j_call: TRBJ2-1
d_call: -

cdr3_nt: TGCAGTGCTAGAGATGGGGTAACCCCTTACAATGAGCAGTTCTTC
cdr3_aa: CSARDGVTPYNEQFF
v_call: TRBV20-1
clone_size: many
j_call: TRBJ2-1
d_call: -

cdr3_nt: TGTGCCAGCAGTCGGACACAGTACGAGCAGTACTTC
cdr3_aa: CASSRTQYEQYF
v_call: TRBV12-3/TRBV12-4
clone_size: few
j_call: TRBJ2-7
d_call: -

cdr3_nt: TGTGCCAGCAGCCAGGGGAGGGGCACTGAAGCTTTCTTT
cdr3_aa: CASSQGRGTEAFF
v_call: TRBV11-2
clone_size: many
j_call: TRBJ1-1
d_call: -

cdr3_nt: TGCGCCAGCAGCCAATTGGGACTAGCGGGGGGTAATGAGCAGTTCTTC
cdr3_aa: CASSQLGLAGGNEQFF
v_call: TRBV4-1
clone_size: many
j_call: TRBJ2-1
d_call: TRBD2

cdr3_nt: TGTGCCAGCAGTACTCGACAGGGGGCCCAGTACGAGCAGTACTTC
cdr3_aa: CASSTRQGAQYEQYF
v_call: TRBV12-3/TRBV12-4
clone_size: -
j_call: TRBJ2-7
d_call: TRBD1

cdr3_nt: TGCAGCGTTGCGGTTTCTGGGGCCAACGTCCTGACTTTC
cdr3_aa: CSVAVSGANVLTF
v_call: TRBV29-1
clone_size: many
j_call: TRBJ2-6
d_call: -

cdr3_nt: TGTGCCAGCAGTCGAACAGGTTCCCTTTACAATGAGCAGTTCTTC
cdr3_aa: CASSRTGSLYNEQFF
v_call: TRBV16
clone_size: many
j_call: TRBJ2-1
d_call: -

cdr3_nt: TGCGCCAGCAGCCAAGTAAGCACTGAAGCTTTCTTT
cdr3_aa: CASSQVSTEAFF
v_call: TRBV4-1
clone_size: many
j_call: TRBJ1-1
d_call: -

cdr3_nt: TGTGCCAGCAGCCAAGATAAACGGGGCCGTCGGGATACGCAGTATTTT
cdr3_aa: CASSQDKRGRRDTQYF
v_call: TRBV3-1
clone_size: many
j_call: TRBJ2-3
d_call: -

cdr3_nt: TGCTGTGCGACAGGGGAGATCTATAGCAATCAGCCCCAGCATTTT
cdr3_aa: CCATGEIYSNQPQHF
v_call: TRBV20-1
clone_size: -
j_call: TRBJ1-5
d_call: TRBD1

cdr3_nt: TGTGCCAGCAGCTCACCCGACAGGAGCTCCTACAATGAGCAGTTCTTC
cdr3_aa: CASSSPDRSSYNEQFF
v_call: TRBV7-2
clone_size: -
j_call: TRBJ2-1
d_call: -

cdr3_nt: TGTGCCAGCAGCCCCTCTGGCTGGGGCCTTGAAGCTTTCTTT
cdr3_aa: CASSPSGWGLEAFF
v_call: TRBV7-9
clone_size: few
j_call: TRBJ1-1
d_call: -

cdr3_nt: TGTGCCAGCAGCTTAGCGTACGCAGATAACTATGGCTACACCTTC
cdr3_aa: CASSLAYADNYGYTF
v_call: TRBV7-9
clone_size: -
j_call: TRBJ1-2
d_call: -

cdr3_nt: TGCGCCAGCAGCCAAGATGGGGCCACAGATACGCAGTATTTT
cdr3_aa: CASSQDGATDTQYF
v_call: TRBV4-1
clone_size: many
j_call: TRBJ2-3
d_call: -

cdr3_nt: TGTGCCAGCAATTTAGGACTCGCAGATACGCAGTATTTT
cdr3_aa: CASNLGLADTQYF
v_call: TRBV12-3/TRBV12-4
clone_size: many
j_call: TRBJ2-3
d_call: -

cdr3_nt: TGTGCCAGCAGCTTGGTTAGCGGCGACGACGGGGAGCTGTTTTTT
cdr3_aa: CASSLVSGDDGELFF
v_call: TRBV5-6
clone_size: many
j_call: TRBJ2-2
d_call: -

cdr3_nt: TGTGCCAGCAGCTTGGGCAACTACGAGCAGTACTTC
cdr3_aa: CASSLGNYEQYF
v_call: TRBV5-4
clone_size: few
j_call: TRBJ2-7
d_call: -

cdr3_nt: TGCGCCAGCAGCTTGGATAGGGCCTTTCAGTACTTC
cdr3_aa: CASSLDRAFQYF
v_call: TRBV5-1
clone_size: many
j_call: TRBJ2-5
d_call: -

cdr3_nt: TGTGCCAGCAGTTACTTTCAGCGGGGTGAGCAGTTCTTC
cdr3_aa: CASSYFQRGEQFF
v_call: TRBV6-5
clone_size: -
j_call: TRBJ2-1
d_call: TRBD2

cdr3_nt: TGCGCCAGCAGCCAAGATTCTATTCGGCCAGGGGGGGGGTACGAGCAGTACTTC
cdr3_aa: CASSQDSIRPGGGYEQYF
v_call: TRBV4-1
clone_size: many
j_call: TRBJ2-7
d_call: -

cdr3_nt: TGTGCCAGCAGTTACTCGAGACAGGGCGGCACAGATACGCAGTATTTT
cdr3_aa: CASSYSRQGGTDTQYF
v_call: TRBV6-5
clone_size: few
j_call: TRBJ2-3
d_call: TRBD1

cdr3_nt: TGTGCCAGCACTTGGAGCGGGGGGCGTCCCTTATCGGGGGAGCTGTTTTTT
cdr3_aa: CASTWSGGRPLSGELFF
v_call: TRBV6-5
clone_size: few
j_call: TRBJ2-2
d_call: TRBD2

cdr3_nt: TGTGCCAGCAGTCAAACAGGGGGCCCCTTCTACGAGCAGTACTTC
cdr3_aa: CASSQTGGPFYEQYF
v_call: TRBV27
clone_size: few
j_call: TRBJ2-7
d_call: TRBD1

cdr3_nt: TGTGCCAGCAGCTTAGTGGGGGGGTCGGACAGGGTATCCTACGAGCAGTACTTC
cdr3_aa: CASSLVGGSDRVSYEQYF
v_call: TRBV7-6
clone_size: few
j_call: TRBJ2-7
d_call: -

cdr3_nt: TGTGCCAGCAGCGTAGGCAGCGCCTTAGCCAAAAACATTCAGTACTTC
cdr3_aa: CASSVGSALAKNIQYF
v_call: TRBV7-9
clone_size: few
j_call: TRBJ2-4
d_call: -

cdr3_nt: TGTGCCAGCAGCACGAACAGGGGTGGGCAGAACACTGAAGCTTTCTTT
cdr3_aa: CASSTNRGGQNTEAFF
v_call: TRBV21-1
clone_size: many
j_call: TRBJ1-1
d_call: -

cdr3_nt: TGTGCCAGCAGCCCTGGGAGGCTAGCGGTGCCCCTAGAGACCCAGTACTTC
cdr3_aa: CASSPGRLAVPLETQYF
v_call: TRBV5-5
clone_size: few
j_call: TRBJ2-5
d_call: TRBD2

cdr3_nt: TGTGCCAGCAGCCACGCCGGGGGGCCAAGAGATACGCAGTATTTT
cdr3_aa: CASSHAGGPRDTQYF
v_call: TRBV11-2
clone_size: many
j_call: TRBJ2-3
d_call: -

cdr3_nt: TGTGCCAGCAGCTTCGGCAGGATGAACACTGAAGCTTTCTTT
cdr3_aa: CASSFGRMNTEAFF
v_call: TRBV7-9
clone_size: many
j_call: TRBJ1-1
d_call: -

cdr3_nt: TGTGCCAGCACTGCCGGGGGCGCGGGCTACACCTTC
cdr3_aa: CASTAGGAGYTF
v_call: TRBV12-3/TRBV12-4
clone_size: many
j_call: TRBJ1-2
d_call: -

cdr3_nt: TGTGCCAGCAGTTACTCGATGGACAGGCACACAGATACGCAGTATTTT
cdr3_aa: CASSYSMDRHTDTQYF
v_call: TRBV6-2/TRBV6-3
clone_size: large
j_call: TRBJ2-3
d_call: TRBD1

cdr3_nt: TGTGCCAGCAGCTTAGTACCCGGGGAACAAGAGACCCAGTACTTC
cdr3_aa: CASSLVPGEQETQYF
v_call: TRBV7-2
clone_size: many
j_call: TRBJ2-5
d_call: -

cdr3_nt: TGTGCCAGCAGCCTCTACGGGGTGGACAATGAGCAGTTCTTC
cdr3_aa: CASSLYGVDNEQFF
v_call: TRBV11-2
clone_size: many
j_call: TRBJ2-1
d_call: -

cdr3_nt: TGTGCCAGCAGCTCGCCCTTAGCGGGGGGAGAATATATGGCGGCAGATACGCAGTATTTT
cdr3_aa: CASSSPLAGGEYMAADTQYF
v_call: TRBV11-1
clone_size: few
j_call: TRBJ2-3
d_call: TRBD2

cdr3_nt: TGCGCCACTTCCCTTGGGACTTTTTCCTACAATGAGCAGTTCTTC
cdr3_aa: CATSLGTFSYNEQFF
v_call: TRBV5-1
clone_size: many
j_call: TRBJ2-1
d_call: -

cdr3_nt: TGTGCCAGCAGCCAAGATACCGGAGGCTATTCACCCCTCCACTTT
cdr3_aa: CASSQDTGGYSPLHF
v_call: TRBV3-1
clone_size: -
j_call: TRBJ1-6
d_call: -

cdr3_nt: TGTGCCAGCAGCTTCCCCAGTTCCGGGAACACTGAAGCTTTCTTT
cdr3_aa: CASSFPSSGNTEAFF
v_call: TRBV7-9
clone_size: many
j_call: TRBJ1-1
d_call: -

cdr3_nt: TGTGCCATCAGTGAGTCGGACGACGGGGAGCTGTTTTTT
cdr3_aa: CAISESDDGELFF
v_call: TRBV10-3
clone_size: many
j_call: TRBJ2-2
d_call: -

cdr3_nt: TGCAGTGCTGTGGTGGGGAGCTCCTACGAGCAGTACTTC
cdr3_aa: CSAVVGSSYEQYF
v_call: TRBV20-1
clone_size: many
j_call: TRBJ2-7
d_call: -

cdr3_nt: TGCGCCAGCAGCTTGTGGACAGGGGAGAATCAGCCCCAGCATTTT
cdr3_aa: CASSLWTGENQPQHF
v_call: TRBV5-1
clone_size: -
j_call: TRBJ1-5
d_call: TRBD1

cdr3_nt: TGTGCCAGTAGTATGGGACTAGTGGAGACCACAGATACGCAGTATTTT
cdr3_aa: CASSMGLVETTDTQYF
v_call: TRBV19
clone_size: few
j_call: TRBJ2-3
d_call: TRBD2

cdr3_nt: TGCGCCAGCAGGCCCCCGGGGGTGGTTGAGCAGTTCTTC
cdr3_aa: CASRPPGVVEQFF
v_call: TRBV4-3
clone_size: few
j_call: TRBJ2-1
d_call: -

cdr3_nt: TGTGCCAGCAGCGTAGGCGGAGATAGCAATCAGCCCCAGCATTTT
cdr3_aa: CASSVGGDSNQPQHF
v_call: TRBV9
clone_size: many
j_call: TRBJ1-5
d_call: -

cdr3_nt: TGTGCCAGTAGTATAGGACAGAGCTCCTACAATGAGCAGTTCTTC
cdr3_aa: CASSIGQSSYNEQFF
v_call: TRBV19
clone_size: few
j_call: TRBJ2-1
d_call: -

cdr3_nt: TGTGCCAGCAGTTCCAGCGGGGGCCCGCAGTATTTT
cdr3_aa: CASSSSGGPQYF
v_call: TRBV6-2/TRBV6-3
clone_size: many
j_call: TRBJ2-3
d_call: TRBD2

cdr3_nt: TGTGCCACCAGCAGAGAAGCTCCCCGGGATACGCAGTATTTT
cdr3_aa: CATSREAPRDTQYF
v_call: TRBV15
clone_size: -
j_call: TRBJ2-3
d_call: -

cdr3_nt: TGTGCCAGCAGTTCCCCGGATAGCGGCTACAATGAGCAGTTCTTC
cdr3_aa: CASSSPDSGYNEQFF
v_call: TRBV27
clone_size: -
j_call: TRBJ2-1
d_call: -

cdr3_nt: TGTGCCAGCAGCCCCCCGGGGGGGCCCGGACACAATGAGCAGTTCTTC
cdr3_aa: CASSPPGGPGHNEQFF
v_call: TRBV7-6
clone_size: few
j_call: TRBJ2-1
d_call: TRBD2